This T cell receptor (beta chain) was recorded in a study of shared clonotypes between healthy human individuals. A note on this clone: Its target is unknown.

Germline CDR1 MGHRA, CDR2 YSYEKL. CDR3 length equals 15 residues. The germline V and J ends were trimmed by 1 base and 3 bases, with 13 bases remaining between them. Regarding the study as a whole: Clonotypes not shared had lower generation probabilities than those common to all four donors. What limited the represented genetic and exposure-history diversity was the small number of donors.

Positive CCR7 selection of CD45RO-negative cells yielded the naive CD8 cells, and terminally differentiated effector memory CD45RA+ cells were excluded. Measured with immunoSEQ multiplex PCR; TCRdb has only the in-frame clones, and not every one. The sample consists of roughly 2 million clones, about 95% of them appearing once. The clonotype originates from a man aged 18 to 30 in good health. The V call is TRBV4-1, the J call TRBJ2-7; D is possibly TRBD1 (6 bases). Sequencing used naive CD8+ T cells sorted from blood. Here the CDR3 reads CASSQVGDILYEQYF. In nucleotides, the CDR3 is TGCGCCAGCAGCCAAGTAGGGGACATTCTCTACGAGCAGTACTTC.